The sequence of this TCR beta chain was determined in a study of blood T cell repertoires in COVID-19. As for the study in general: Sites in the United States, Italy and Spain provided acute and convalescent COVID-19 samples.

Trimming at V came to 8 bases and at J to 7 bases, leaving 10 bases not matched to a gene. The CDR3 consists of 14 residues. CDR1 is WSHSY and CDR2 is SAAADI in the germline V gene. Enrollment of patients from Seattle took place during active infection, with longitudinal follow-up. Per the original methods: From reference gene primer amplification, estimates of nucleated cell counts were derived. The method was immunoSEQ multiplex PCR; TCRdb's version includes in-frame clones alone and lacks a portion of them. For V, J and clone size, that table is used; D and trimming come from the DNA. The table includes about 220,000 clones, more than 75% detected once.

V gene TRBV10-2 combines with J gene TRBJ1-5, with 8 bases lining up with TRBD1. Sequences were obtained from peripheral blood. This clonotype was obtained from a woman in her 70s with COVID-19, enrolled during active disease. CDR3 protein: CASEATGGVQPQHF. The CDR3 DNA is TGCGCCAGCGAGGCAACAGGGGGGGTACAGCCCCAGCATTTT.